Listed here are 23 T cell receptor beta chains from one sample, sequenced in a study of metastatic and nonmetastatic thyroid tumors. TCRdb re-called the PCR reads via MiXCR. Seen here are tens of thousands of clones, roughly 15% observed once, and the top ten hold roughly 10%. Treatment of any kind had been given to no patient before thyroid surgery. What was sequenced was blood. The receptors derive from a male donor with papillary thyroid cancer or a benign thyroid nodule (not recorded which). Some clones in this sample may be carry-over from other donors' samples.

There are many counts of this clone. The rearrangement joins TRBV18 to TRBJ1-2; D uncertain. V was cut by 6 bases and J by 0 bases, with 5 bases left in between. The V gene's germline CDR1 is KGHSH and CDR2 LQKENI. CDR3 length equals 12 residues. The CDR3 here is CASSPSNYGYTF. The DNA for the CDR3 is TGTGCCAGCTCCCCATCTAACTATGGCTACACCTTC.

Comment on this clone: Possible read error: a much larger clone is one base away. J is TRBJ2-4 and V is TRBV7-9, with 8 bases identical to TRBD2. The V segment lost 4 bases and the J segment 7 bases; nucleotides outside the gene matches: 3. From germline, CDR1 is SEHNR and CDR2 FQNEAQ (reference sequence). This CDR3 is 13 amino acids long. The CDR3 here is CASSSGLDNIQYF. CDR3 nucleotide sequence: TGTGCCAGCAGCTCGGGACTAGATAACATTCAGTACTTC.

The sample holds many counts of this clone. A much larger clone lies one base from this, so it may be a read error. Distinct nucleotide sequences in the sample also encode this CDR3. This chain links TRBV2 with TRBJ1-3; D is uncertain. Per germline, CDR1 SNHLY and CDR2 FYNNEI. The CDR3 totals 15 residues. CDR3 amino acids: CTSSPDGISGNTIYF. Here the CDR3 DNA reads TGTACCAGCAGTCCTGACGGGATATCTGGAAACACCATATATTTT.

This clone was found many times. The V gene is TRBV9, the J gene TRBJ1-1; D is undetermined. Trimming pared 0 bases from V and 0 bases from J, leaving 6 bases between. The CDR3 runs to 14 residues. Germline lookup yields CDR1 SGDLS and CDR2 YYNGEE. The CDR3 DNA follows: TGTGCCAGCAGCGTAGGCAGGATGAACACTGAAGCTTTCTTT. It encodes CASSVGRMNTEAFF.

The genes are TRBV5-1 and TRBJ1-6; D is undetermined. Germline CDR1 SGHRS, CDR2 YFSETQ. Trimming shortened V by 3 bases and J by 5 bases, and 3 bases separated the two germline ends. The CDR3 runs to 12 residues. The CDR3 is CASSWDNSPLHF. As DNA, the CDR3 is TGCGCCAGCAGCTGGGATAATTCACCCCTCCACTTT.

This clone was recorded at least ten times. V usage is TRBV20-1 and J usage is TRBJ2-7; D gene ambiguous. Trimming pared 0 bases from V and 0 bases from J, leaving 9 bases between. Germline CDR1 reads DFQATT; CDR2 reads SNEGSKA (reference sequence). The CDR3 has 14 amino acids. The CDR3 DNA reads TGCAGTGCTAGAGATCATGCTAGCTCCTACGAGCAGTACGTC. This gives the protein CSARDHASSYEQYV.

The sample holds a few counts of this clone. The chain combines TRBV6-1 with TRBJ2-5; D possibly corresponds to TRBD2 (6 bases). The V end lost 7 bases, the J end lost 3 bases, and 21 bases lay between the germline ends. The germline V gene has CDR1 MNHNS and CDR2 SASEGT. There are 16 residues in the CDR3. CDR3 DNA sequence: TGTGCCAGCATTATGGCGGGATGTGGACCTAAAGAGACCCAGTACTTC. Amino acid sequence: CASIMAGCGPKETQYF.

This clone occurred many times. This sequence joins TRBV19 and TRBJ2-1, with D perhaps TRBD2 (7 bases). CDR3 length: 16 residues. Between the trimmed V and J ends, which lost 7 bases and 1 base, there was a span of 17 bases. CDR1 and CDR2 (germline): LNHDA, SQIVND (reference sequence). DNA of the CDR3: TGTGCCAGTACTCCCGGGGCGGGGGCTTCCTACAATGAGCAGTTCTTC. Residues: CASTPGAGASYNEQFF.

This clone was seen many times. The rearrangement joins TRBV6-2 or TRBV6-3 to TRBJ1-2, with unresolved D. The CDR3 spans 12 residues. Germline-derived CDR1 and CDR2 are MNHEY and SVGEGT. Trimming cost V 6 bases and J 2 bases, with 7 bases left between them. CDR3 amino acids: CASSMVNYGYTF. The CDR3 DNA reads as TGTGCCAGCAGCATGGTGAACTATGGCTACACCTTC.

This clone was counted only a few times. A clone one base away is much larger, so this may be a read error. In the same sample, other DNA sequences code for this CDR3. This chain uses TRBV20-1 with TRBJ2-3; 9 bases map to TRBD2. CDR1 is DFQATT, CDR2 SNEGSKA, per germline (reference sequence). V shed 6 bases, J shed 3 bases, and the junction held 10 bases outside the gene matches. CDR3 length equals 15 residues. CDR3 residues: CSAKDPSGVTDTQYF. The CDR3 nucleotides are TGCAGTGCCAAAGACCCTAGCGGGGTGACAGATACGCAGTATTTT.

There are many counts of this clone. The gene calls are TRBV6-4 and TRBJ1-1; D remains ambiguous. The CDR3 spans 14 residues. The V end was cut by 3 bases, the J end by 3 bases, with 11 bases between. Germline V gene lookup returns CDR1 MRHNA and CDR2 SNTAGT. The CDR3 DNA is TGTGCCAGCAGTGAATCTCCGGAAGACACTGAAGCTTTCTTT. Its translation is CASSESPEDTEAFF.

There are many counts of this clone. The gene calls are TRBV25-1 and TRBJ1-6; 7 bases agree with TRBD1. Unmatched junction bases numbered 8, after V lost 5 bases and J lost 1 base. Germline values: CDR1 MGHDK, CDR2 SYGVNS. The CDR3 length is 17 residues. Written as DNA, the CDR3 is TGTGCCAGCAGTCCCCATACAGGGGTGTCCTATAATTCACCCCTCCACTTT. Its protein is CASSPHTGVSYNSPLHF.

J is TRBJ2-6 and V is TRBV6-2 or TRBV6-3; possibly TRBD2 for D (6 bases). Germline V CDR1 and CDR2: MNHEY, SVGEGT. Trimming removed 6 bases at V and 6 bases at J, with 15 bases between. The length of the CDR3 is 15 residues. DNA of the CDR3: TGTGCCAGCAGGCGGGACGCCGGCTTGGCCAACGTCCTGACTTTC. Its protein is CASRRDAGLANVLTF.

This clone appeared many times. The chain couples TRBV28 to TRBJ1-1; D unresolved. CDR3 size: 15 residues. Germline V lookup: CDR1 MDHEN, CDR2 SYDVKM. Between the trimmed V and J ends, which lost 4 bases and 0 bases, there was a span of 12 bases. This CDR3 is CASSSPPSLNTEAFF. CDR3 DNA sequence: TGTGCCAGCAGTTCCCCCCCAAGTTTGAACACTGAAGCTTTCTTT.

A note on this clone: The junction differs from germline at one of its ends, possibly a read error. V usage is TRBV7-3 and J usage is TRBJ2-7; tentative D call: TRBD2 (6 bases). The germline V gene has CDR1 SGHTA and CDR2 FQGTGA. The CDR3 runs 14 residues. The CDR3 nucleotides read TGTGCCAGCATCTTCCGGGACTCCTCCCACGAGCAGTACTTC. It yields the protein CASIFRDSSHEQYF.

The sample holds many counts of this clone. In DNA, the CDR3 is TGCGCCAGCAGCCAACCCCGGGACAGGGCCGTCTTGACGCAGTATTTT. It codes for CASSQPRDRAVLTQYF. The genes are TRBV4-1 and TRBJ2-3; 9 bases map to TRBD1. This CDR3 is 16 amino acids long. Germline CDR1 and CDR2: MGHRA and YSYEKL. The J segment lost 9 bases and the V segment lost 2 bases, leaving 12 bases of the junction unmatched.

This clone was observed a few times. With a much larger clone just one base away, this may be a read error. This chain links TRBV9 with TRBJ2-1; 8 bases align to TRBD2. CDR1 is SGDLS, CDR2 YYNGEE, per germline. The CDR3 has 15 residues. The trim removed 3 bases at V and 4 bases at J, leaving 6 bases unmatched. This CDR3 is CASSASGGSYNEQFF. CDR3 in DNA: TGTGCCAGCAGCGCAAGCGGGGGCTCTTACAATGAGCAGTTCTTC.

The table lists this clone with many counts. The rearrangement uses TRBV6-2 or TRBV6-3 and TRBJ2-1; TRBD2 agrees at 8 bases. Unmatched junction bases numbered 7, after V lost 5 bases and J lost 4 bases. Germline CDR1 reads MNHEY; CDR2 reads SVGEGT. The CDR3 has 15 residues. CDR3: CASSHGGAGYNEQFF. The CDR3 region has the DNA TGTGCCAGCAGTCACGGGGGGGCGGGGTACAATGAGCAGTTCTTC.

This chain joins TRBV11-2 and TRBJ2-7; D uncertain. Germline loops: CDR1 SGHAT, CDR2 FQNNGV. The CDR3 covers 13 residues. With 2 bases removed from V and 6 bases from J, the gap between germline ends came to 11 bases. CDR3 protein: CASSLSPLSEQYF. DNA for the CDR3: TGTGCCAGCAGCTTATCTCCCTTGAGCGAGCAGTACTTC. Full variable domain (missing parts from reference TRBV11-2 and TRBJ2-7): EAGVAQSPRYKIIEKRQSVAFWCNPISGHATLYWYQQILGQGPKLLIQFQNNGVVDDSQLPKDRFSAERLKGVDSTLKIQPAKLEDSAVYLCASSLSPLSEQYFGPGTRLTVT.

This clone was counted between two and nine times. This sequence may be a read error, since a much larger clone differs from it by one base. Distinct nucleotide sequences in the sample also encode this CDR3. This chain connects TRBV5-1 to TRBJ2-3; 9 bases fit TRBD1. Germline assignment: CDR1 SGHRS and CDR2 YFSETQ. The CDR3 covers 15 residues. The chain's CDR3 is CASSPTGGRTDTQYF. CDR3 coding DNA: TGCGCCAGCAGCCCCACAGGGGGCCGCACAGATACGCAGTACTTT.

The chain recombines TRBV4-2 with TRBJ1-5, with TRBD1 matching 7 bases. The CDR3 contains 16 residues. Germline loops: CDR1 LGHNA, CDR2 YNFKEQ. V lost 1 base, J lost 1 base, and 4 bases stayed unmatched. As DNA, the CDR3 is TGTGCCAGCAGCCAAGTCGACAGGGAAAGCAATCAGCCCCAGCATTTT. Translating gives CASSQVDRESNQPQHF.

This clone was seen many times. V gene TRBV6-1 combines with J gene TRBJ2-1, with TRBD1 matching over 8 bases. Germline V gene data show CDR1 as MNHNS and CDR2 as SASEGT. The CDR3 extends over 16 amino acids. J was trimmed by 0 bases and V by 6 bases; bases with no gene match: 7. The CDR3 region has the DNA TGTGCCAGCAGGGATACAGGGGGGAGCTCCTACAATGAGCAGTTCTTC. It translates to CASRDTGGSSYNEQFF.

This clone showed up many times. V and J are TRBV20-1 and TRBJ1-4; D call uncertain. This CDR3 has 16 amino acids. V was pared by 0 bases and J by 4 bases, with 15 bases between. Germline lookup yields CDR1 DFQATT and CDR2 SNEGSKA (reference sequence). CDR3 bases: TGCAGTGCTAGAGATCCCCGGGAGGCGTTTAATGAAAAACTGTTTTTT. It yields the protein CSARDPREAFNEKLFF.